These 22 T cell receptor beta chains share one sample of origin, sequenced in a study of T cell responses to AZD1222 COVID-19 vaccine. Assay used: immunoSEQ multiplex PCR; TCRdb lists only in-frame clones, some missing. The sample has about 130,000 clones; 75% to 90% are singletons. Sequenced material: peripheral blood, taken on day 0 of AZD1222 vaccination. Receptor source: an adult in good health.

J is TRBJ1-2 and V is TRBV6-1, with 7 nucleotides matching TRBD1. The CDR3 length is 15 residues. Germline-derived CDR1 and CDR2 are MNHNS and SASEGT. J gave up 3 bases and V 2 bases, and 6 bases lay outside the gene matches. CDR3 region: CASSELKGGYYGYTF. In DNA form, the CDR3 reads TGTGCCAGCAGTGAATTGAAAGGGGGCTACTATGGCTACACCTTC.

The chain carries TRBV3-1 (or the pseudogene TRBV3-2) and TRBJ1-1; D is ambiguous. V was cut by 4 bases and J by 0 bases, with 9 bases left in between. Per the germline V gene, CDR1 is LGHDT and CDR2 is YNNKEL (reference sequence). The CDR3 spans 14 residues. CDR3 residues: CASSRKLMNTEAFF. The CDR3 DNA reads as TGTGCCAGCAGCCGGAAGTTGATGAACACTGAAGCTTTCTTT.

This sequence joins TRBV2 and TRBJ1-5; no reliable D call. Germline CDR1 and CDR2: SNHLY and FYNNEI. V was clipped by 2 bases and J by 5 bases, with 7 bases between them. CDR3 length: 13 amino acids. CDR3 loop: CASSEIGDQPQHF. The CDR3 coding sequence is TGTGCCAGCAGTGAAATCGGAGATCAGCCCCAGCATTTT.

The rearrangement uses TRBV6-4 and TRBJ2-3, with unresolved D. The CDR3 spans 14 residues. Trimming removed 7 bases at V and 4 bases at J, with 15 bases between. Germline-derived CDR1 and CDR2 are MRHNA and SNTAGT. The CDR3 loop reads CASKGGTYSDTQYF. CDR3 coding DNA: TGTGCCAGCAAGGGCGGAACTTATTCAGATACGCAGTATTTT.

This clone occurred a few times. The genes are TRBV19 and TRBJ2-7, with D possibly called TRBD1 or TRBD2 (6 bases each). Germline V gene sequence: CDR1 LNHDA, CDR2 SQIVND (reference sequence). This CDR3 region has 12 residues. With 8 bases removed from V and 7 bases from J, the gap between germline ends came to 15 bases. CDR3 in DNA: TGTGCCAGTCAAACCGGGGGCCAAGAGCAGTACTTC. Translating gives CASQTGGQEQYF.

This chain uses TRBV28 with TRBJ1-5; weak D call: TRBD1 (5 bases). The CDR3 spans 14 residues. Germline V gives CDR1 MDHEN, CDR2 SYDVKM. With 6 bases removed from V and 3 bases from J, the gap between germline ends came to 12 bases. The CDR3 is CASRTTVSNQPQHF. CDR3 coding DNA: TGTGCCAGCAGGACGACAGTCTCCAATCAGCCCCAGCATTTT.

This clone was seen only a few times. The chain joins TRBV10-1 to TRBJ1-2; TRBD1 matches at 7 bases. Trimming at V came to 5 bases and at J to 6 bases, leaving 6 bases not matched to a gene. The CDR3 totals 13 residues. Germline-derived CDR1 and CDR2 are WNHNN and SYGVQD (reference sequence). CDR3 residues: CASSRDRDDGYTF. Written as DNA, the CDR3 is TGCGCCAGCAGTAGGGACAGAGACGATGGCTACACCTTC.

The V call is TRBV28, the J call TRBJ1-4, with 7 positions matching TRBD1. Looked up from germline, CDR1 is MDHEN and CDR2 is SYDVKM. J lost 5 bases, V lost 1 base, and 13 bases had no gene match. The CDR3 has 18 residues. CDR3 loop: CASSLSTGFSTLNEKLFF. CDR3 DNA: TGTGCCAGCAGTTTATCGACAGGGTTTAGCACATTAAATGAAAAACTGTTTTTT.

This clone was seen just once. CDR3 loop: CASGLKENTEAFF. CDR3 nucleotide sequence: TGTGCTAGTGGTTTGAAAGAGAACACTGAAGCTTTCTTT. This rearrangement joins TRBV12-5 to TRBJ1-1; D is unclear. The CDR3 spans 13 residues. Germline assignment: CDR1 LGHNT and CDR2 FRNRAP. The ends were cut back, 2 bases at V and 1 base at J, with 5 bases in the middle. The variable domain in full, completed from reference TRBV12-5 and TRBJ1-1, reads DARVTQTPRHKVTEMGQEVTMRCQPILGHNTVFWYRQTMMQGLELLAYFRNRAPLDDSGMPKDRFSAEMPDATLATLKIQPSEPRDSAVYFCASGLKENTEAFFGQGTRLTVV.

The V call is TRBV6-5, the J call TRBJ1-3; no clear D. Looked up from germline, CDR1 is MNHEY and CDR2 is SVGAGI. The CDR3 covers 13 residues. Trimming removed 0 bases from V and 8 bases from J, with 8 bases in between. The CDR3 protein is CASSYSNGHTIYF. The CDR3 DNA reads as TGTGCCAGCAGTTACTCGAATGGGCACACCATATATTTT.

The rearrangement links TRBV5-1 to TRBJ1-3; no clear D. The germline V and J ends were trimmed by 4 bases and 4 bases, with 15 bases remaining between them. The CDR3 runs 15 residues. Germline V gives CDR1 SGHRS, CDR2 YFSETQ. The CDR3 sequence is CASSPGLGSGNTIYF. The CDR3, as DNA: TGCGCCAGCAGCCCTGGCTTAGGGTCAGGAAACACCATATATTTT.

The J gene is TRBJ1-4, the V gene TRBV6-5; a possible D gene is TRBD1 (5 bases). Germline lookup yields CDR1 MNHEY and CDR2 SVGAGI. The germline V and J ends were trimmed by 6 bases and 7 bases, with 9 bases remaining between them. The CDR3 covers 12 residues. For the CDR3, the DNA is TGTGCCAGCAGGGGGACGAGTGAAAAACTGTTTTTT. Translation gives CASRGTSEKLFF.

The CDR3 DNA is TGTGCCAGCAGCCCGACTAGCGGGGGGGAAAACATTCAGTACTTC. Translating gives CASSPTSGGENIQYF. The chain combines TRBV11-3 with TRBJ2-4; TRBD2 aligns across 14 bases. This CDR3 region has 15 residues. V lost 5 bases, J lost 5 bases, and 2 bases stayed unmatched. CDR1 is SGHNT, CDR2 YENEEA, per germline.

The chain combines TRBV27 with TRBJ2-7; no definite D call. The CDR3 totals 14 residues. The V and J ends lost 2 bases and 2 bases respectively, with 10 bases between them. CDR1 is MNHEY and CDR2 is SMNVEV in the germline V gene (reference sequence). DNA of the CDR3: TGTGCCAGCAGTTTAGCCCACAGAGCCTACGAGCAGTACTTC. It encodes CASSLAHRAYEQYF.

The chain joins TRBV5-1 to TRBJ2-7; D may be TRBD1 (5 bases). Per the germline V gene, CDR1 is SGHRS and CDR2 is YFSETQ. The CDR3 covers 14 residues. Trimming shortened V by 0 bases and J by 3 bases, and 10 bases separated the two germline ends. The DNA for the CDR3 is TGCGCCAGCAGCTTGGACAGGCGCGGCTACGAGCAGTACTTC. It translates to CASSLDRRGYEQYF.

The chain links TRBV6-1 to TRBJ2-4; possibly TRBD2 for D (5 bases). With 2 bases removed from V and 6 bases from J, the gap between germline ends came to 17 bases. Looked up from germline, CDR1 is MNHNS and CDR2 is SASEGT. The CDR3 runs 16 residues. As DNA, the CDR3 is TGTGCCAGCAGTGAAAGTTTGGGCAGCGGCACAAACATTCAGTACTTC. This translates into CASSESLGSGTNIQYF.

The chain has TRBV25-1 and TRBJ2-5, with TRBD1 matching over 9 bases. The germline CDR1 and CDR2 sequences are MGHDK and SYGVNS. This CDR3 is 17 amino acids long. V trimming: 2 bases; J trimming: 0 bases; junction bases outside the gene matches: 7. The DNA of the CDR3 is TGTGCCAGCAGTGAAAAAGGGGACAGGGAGAACCAAGAGACCCAGTACTTC. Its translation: CASSEKGDRENQETQYF.

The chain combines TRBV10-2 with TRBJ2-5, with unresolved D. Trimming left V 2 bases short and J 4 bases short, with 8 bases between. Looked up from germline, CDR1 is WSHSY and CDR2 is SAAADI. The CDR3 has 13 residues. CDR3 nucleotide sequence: TGCGCCAGCAGTGAGCCTACCCCAGAGACCCAGTACTTC. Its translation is CASSEPTPETQYF.

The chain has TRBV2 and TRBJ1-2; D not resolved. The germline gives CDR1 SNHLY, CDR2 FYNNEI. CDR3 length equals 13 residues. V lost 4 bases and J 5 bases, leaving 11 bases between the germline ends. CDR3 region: CASSVRSLYGYTF. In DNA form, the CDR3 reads TGTGCCAGCAGTGTCAGGAGTCTTTATGGCTACACCTTC.

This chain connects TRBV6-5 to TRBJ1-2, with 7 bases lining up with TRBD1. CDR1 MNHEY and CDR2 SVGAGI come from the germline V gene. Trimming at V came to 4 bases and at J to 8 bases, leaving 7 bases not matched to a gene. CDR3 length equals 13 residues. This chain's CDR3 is CASSSRQGSGYTF. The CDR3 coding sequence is TGTGCCAGCAGTTCCCGACAGGGATCAGGCTACACCTTC.

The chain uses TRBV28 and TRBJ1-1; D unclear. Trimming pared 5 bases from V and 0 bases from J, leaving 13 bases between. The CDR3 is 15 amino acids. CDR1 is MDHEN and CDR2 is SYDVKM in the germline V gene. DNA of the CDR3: TGTGCCAGCAGTGCAAATAAAAGGTTGAACACTGAAGCTTTCTTT. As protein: CASSANKRLNTEAFF.

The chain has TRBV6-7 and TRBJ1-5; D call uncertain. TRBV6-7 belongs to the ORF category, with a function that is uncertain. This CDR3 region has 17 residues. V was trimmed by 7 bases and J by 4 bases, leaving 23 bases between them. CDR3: CASTMGTGPPLNQPQHF. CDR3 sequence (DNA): TGTGCCAGCACCATGGGTACCGGGCCCCCACTAAATCAGCCCCAGCATTTT.